The 4 T cell receptor beta chains presented below share a single source sample, sequenced in a study of cytomegalovirus exposure and HLA in healthy donors. Some clones are missing from TCRdb's copy, which holds only in-frame ones; the method was immunoSEQ multiplex PCR. This sample carries some 340,000 clones, 87% of them seen once, and the ten largest clones take approximately 1%. Sequenced material: PBMCs. The receptors originated from a woman in her twenties or thirties in good health and CMV-seropositive.

The CDR3 region has the DNA TGTGCCAGCTCACCGGAGACAGATACGCAGTATTTT. The encoded protein is CASSPETDTQYF. This sequence joins TRBV18 and TRBJ2-3; unclear D gene. Trimming took off 3 bases at V and 3 bases at J, with 4 bases between the two ends. CDR1 KGHSH and CDR2 LQKENI come from the germline V gene. CDR3 length: 12 residues.

The chain carries TRBV27 and TRBJ2-3, with 10 bases fitting TRBD2. Germline CDR1 MNHEY, CDR2 SMNVEV (reference sequence). The CDR3 runs 17 residues. With 5 bases clipped from V and 0 bases from J, the junction kept 8 bases outside the gene matches. The DNA for the CDR3 is TGTGCCAGCAGTCCATTATCGACTAGCGGGAGCACAGATACGCAGTATTTT. It codes for CASSPLSTSGSTDTQYF.

This chain connects TRBV30 to TRBJ1-2, with a tentative D call TRBD1 (6 bases). V gave up 0 bases and J gave up 7 bases, with 12 bases separating them. The CDR3 spans 13 residues. From germline, CDR1 is GTSNPN and CDR2 SVGIG (reference sequence). The CDR3 DNA reads as TGTGCCTGGAGTGTGTGGGGGGCAGTTGGCTACACCTTC. Protein product: CAWSVWGAVGYTF.

This CDR3 reads CASSLRSGTGFGTGELFF. For the CDR3, the DNA is TGTGCCAGCAGCCTCCGATCCGGGACAGGGTTTGGAACCGGGGAGCTGTTTTTT. This chain links TRBV9 with TRBJ2-2, with 9 bases identical to TRBD1. Trimming removed 4 bases from V and 5 bases from J; junction bases left unmatched: 15. This CDR3 region has 18 residues. Germline V lookup: CDR1 SGDLS, CDR2 YYNGEE. The whole variable domain, filled in from reference TRBV9 and TRBJ2-2, reads DSGVTQTPKHLITATGQRVTLRCSPRSGDLSVYWYQQSLDQGLQFLIQYYNGEERAKGNILERFSAQQFPDLHSELNLSSLELGDSALYFCASSLRSGTGFGTGELFFGEGSRLTVL.